Shown below are 12 T cell receptor beta chains from a single sample sequenced in a study of control samples from healthy donors and cancer patients. Using immunoSEQ multiplex PCR, the repertoire was profiled, and TCRdb retains in-frame clones only, with some absent. Of tens of thousands of clones listed, about 94% are singletons. The sample consisted of blood. Receptor source: a woman under 40 in good health.

The chain recombines TRBV6-5 with TRBJ1-3, with 7 bases that match TRBD1. The germline CDR1 and CDR2 sequences are MNHEY and SVGAGI. With V trimmed by 7 bases and J by 8 bases, 8 bases remained unmatched. The CDR3 loop spans 13 amino acids. The CDR3 loop is CASKRQGADTIYF. CDR3 in DNA: TGTGCCAGCAAACGACAGGGCGCTGACACCATATATTTT.

This clone was recorded only once. V gene TRBV27 combines with J gene TRBJ1-2, with no clear D. Trimming shortened V by 5 bases and J by 4 bases, and 20 bases separated the two germline ends. Germline CDR1 reads MNHEY; CDR2 reads SMNVEV (reference sequence). This CDR3 is built from 16 residues. The CDR3 bases are TGTGCCAGCAGTACCCGACGGACGTCCCCGTTCTATGGCTACACCTTC. Its translation: CASSTRRTSPFYGYTF.

The table lists this clone with a count of one. This rearrangement joins TRBV7-7 to TRBJ2-7; D possibly corresponds to TRBD2 (6 bases). The CDR3 is made up of 16 amino acids. CDR1 is SSHAT and CDR2 is FNYEAQ in the germline V gene (reference sequence). CDR3 nucleotides: TGTGCTAGCAGCTTAAGGCCCCACGCGGGGACCTACGAGCAGTACGTC. As protein: CASSLRPHAGTYEQYV.

This sequence joins TRBV9 and TRBJ1-1; 7 bases align to TRBD1. After removal of 7 bases from V and 0 bases from J, the junction contained 18 bases not matched to a gene. The CDR3 is 18 residues long. CDR1 and CDR2 (germline): SGDLS, YYNGEE. Here the CDR3 reads CASRQVRGGLGMNTEAFF. For the CDR3, the DNA is TGTGCCAGCCGCCAGGTTCGAGGGGGCTTGGGGATGAACACTGAAGCTTTCTTT.

This chain links TRBV9 with TRBJ2-1; D unresolved. The germline V gene encodes CDR1 SGDLS and CDR2 YYNGEE. V shed 0 bases and J shed 5 bases, with 3 bases lying between them. The CDR3 totals 12 residues. The CDR3 sequence: CASSVGNNEQFF. The CDR3 region has the DNA TGTGCCAGCAGCGTAGGGAACAATGAGCAGTTCTTC.

The rearrangement links TRBV6-5 to TRBJ1-4, with D tentatively TRBD1 (5 bases). The V end lost 7 bases, the J end lost 14 bases, and 14 bases lay between the germline ends. CDR3 size: 11 residues. The germline V gene encodes CDR1 MNHEY and CDR2 SVGAGI. The CDR3 loop reads CASIEVGVLFF. The CDR3 DNA reads as TGTGCCAGCATCGAAGTAGGGGTTCTGTTTTTT.

V and J are TRBV7-9 and TRBJ1-4, with no clear D. This CDR3 spans 14 amino acids. V shed 4 bases and J shed 7 bases, with 13 bases lying between them. Germline V lookup: CDR1 SEHNR, CDR2 FQNEAQ (reference sequence). CDR3 region: CASSSGMMGEKLFF. DNA for the CDR3: TGTGCCAGCAGCTCTGGGATGATGGGTGAAAAACTGTTTTTT.

The CDR3 bases are TGTGCCAGTAGCCTCTTCCCTAACTCGAACACTGAAGCTTTCTTT. As protein: CASSLFPNSNTEAFF. The rearrangement joins TRBV19 to TRBJ1-1, with D unclear. CDR3 length equals 15 residues. The germline V gene has CDR1 LNHDA and CDR2 SQIVND (reference sequence). V shed 6 bases and J shed 1 base, with 15 bases lying between them.

V gene TRBV9 combines with J gene TRBJ1-1; the D gene is possibly TRBD1 (5 bases). Trimming left V 0 bases short and J 5 bases short, with 11 bases between. In germline, CDR1 is SGDLS, CDR2 YYNGEE. The CDR3 loop spans 14 amino acids. The CDR3 region is CASSVGGISTEAFF. The CDR3, as DNA: TGTGCCAGCAGCGTAGGGGGGATAAGTACTGAAGCTTTCTTT.

The chain couples TRBV5-4 to TRBJ2-2; D uncertain. This CDR3 is built from 12 residues. The germline V and J ends were trimmed by 0 bases and 6 bases, with 3 bases remaining between them. Germline V gene data show CDR1 as SGHNT and CDR2 as YYREEE (reference sequence). The CDR3 coding sequence is TGTGCCAGCAGCTTGGTCCCCGGGGAGCTGTTTTTT. Amino acids: CASSLVPGELFF.

This chain uses TRBV18 with TRBJ2-5; D gene uncertain. The V end lost 0 bases, the J end lost 5 bases, and 7 bases lay between the germline ends. Germline CDR1 KGHSH, CDR2 LQKENI. The CDR3 runs 13 residues. The CDR3 here is CASSPPTWETQYF. CDR3 coding DNA: TGTGCCAGCTCACCACCGACCTGGGAGACCCAGTACTTC.

The V gene is TRBV2, the J gene TRBJ1-2, with D uncertain. There are 12 residues in the CDR3. V was shortened by 6 bases and J by 4 bases, with 9 bases between the two germline ends. Germline lookup yields CDR1 SNHLY and CDR2 FYNNEI. The CDR3 DNA reads TGTGCCAGCAGATCCGGATCCTATGGCTACACCTTC. This gives the protein CASRSGSYGYTF. Together with reference TRBV2 and TRBJ1-2, the CDR3 gives the full variable domain: EPEVTQTPSHQVTQMGQEVILRCVPISNHLYFYWYRQILGQKVEFLVSFYNNEISEKSEIFDDQFSVERPDGSNFTLKIRSTKLEDSAMYFCASRSGSYGYTFGSGTRLTVV.